This TCR beta chain was documented in a study of blood T cell repertoires in COVID-19. Looking at the study overall: Sources were T cells, B-cell-depleted T cells, or PBMCs; the material itself was cDNA or gDNA.

The repertoire was sequenced with immunoSEQ multiplex PCR; TCRdb's copy has only in-frame clones and lacks some. The sample carries approximately 200,000 clones, 80% to 90% recorded once. The CDR3 contains 16 residues. V was clipped by 1 base and J by 3 bases, with 14 bases between them. Germline V gene data show CDR1 as SGHNT and CDR2 as YYREEE (reference sequence). The sample taken for sequencing was peripheral blood. The receptor was isolated from a man in his sixties with acute or convalescent COVID-19. V is TRBV5-4 and J is TRBJ2-1; D perhaps matches TRBD2 (6 bases). CDR3 loop: CASSLNPGLLYNEQFF. DNA of the CDR3: TGTGCCAGCAGCTTGAACCCGGGACTCCTCTACAATGAGCAGTTCTTC.